These T cell receptor beta chains were read from a single sample in a study of cytomegalovirus exposure and HLA in healthy donors. This table comes from immunoSEQ multiplex PCR, and its TCRdb copy is limited to in-frame clones, with some not included. This sample carries around 91,000 clones, around 78% of them seen once, and the ten largest clones take approximately 2.7%. The sequencing input was PBMCs. The receptor source for this set is a male donor in good health and CMV-seropositive. Both conserved end residues are part of each CDR3. D genes are given only for firm matches. The size entry is marked missing in some rows and otherwise reads once, few, many or a size class.

clone size: once
V gene: TRBV7-9
D gene: .
J gene: TRBJ2-7
CDR3 protein: CASSSGLEQYF
CDR3 DNA: TGTGCCAGCAGCTCCGGACTCGAGCAGTACTTC

clone size: .
V gene: TRBV28
D gene: .
J gene: TRBJ1-2
CDR3 protein: CASSYQGEGYTF
CDR3 DNA: TGTGCCAGCAGTTACCAGGGTGAAGGCTACACCTTC

clone size: .
V gene: TRBV19
D gene: TRBD1
J gene: TRBJ1-2
CDR3 protein: CASSPRGKGNYGYTF
CDR3 DNA: TGTGCCAGTAGCCCCAGGGGGAAGGGGAACTATGGCTACACCTTC

clone size: .
V gene: TRBV27
D gene: .
J gene: TRBJ2-1
CDR3 protein: CASSGGKVGEQFF
CDR3 DNA: TGTGCCAGCAGTGGGGGCAAGGTAGGTGAGCAGTTCTTC

clone size: .
V gene: TRBV4-1
D gene: TRBD2
J gene: TRBJ2-1
CDR3 protein: CASSHATSVSSYNEQFF
CDR3 DNA: TGCGCCAGCAGCCATGCTACTAGCGTCAGCTCCTACAATGAGCAGTTCTTC

clone size: .
V gene: TRBV7-9
D gene: TRBD1
J gene: TRBJ1-2
CDR3 protein: CASSPNRGLVGYTF
CDR3 DNA: TGTGCCAGCAGCCCGAACAGGGGGCTGGTTGGCTACACCTTC

clone size: .
V gene: TRBV5-1
D gene: TRBD1
J gene: TRBJ1-2
CDR3 protein: CASSLDDRVGGYTF
CDR3 DNA: TGCGCCAGCAGCTTGGACGACAGGGTAGGTGGCTACACCTTC

clone size: .
V gene: TRBV2
D gene: TRBD1
J gene: TRBJ2-7
CDR3 protein: CASRTGAYEQYF
CDR3 DNA: TGTGCCAGCAGGACAGGGGCATACGAGCAGTACTTC

clone size: .
V gene: TRBV4-2
D gene: .
J gene: TRBJ2-3
CDR3 protein: CASSQHGLTDTQYF
CDR3 DNA: TGTGCCAGCAGCCAACATGGACTGACAGATACGCAGTATTTT

clone size: once
V gene: TRBV5-1
D gene: .
J gene: TRBJ2-2
CDR3 protein: CASTPQGSNTGELFF
CDR3 DNA: TGCGCCAGCACCCCCCAGGGATCGAACACCGGGGAGCTGTTTTTT

clone size: few
V gene: TRBV6-5
D gene: TRBD1
J gene: TRBJ1-5
CDR3 protein: CASSTGTGVQPQHF
CDR3 DNA: TGTGCCAGCAGTACCGGGACAGGGGTCCAGCCCCAGCATTTT

clone size: .
V gene: TRBV7-2
D gene: .
J gene: TRBJ2-5
CDR3 protein: CASSQTQVSGQETQYF
CDR3 DNA: TGTGCCAGCAGCCAAACACAGGTATCTGGACAAGAAACCCAGTACTTC

clone size: .
V gene: TRBV11-2
D gene: TRBD1
J gene: TRBJ2-1
CDR3 protein: CASSLVRAGQGGSEQFF
CDR3 DNA: TGTGCCAGCAGCTTAGTCCGAGCGGGACAGGGGGGTAGTGAGCAGTTCTTC

clone size: .
V gene: TRBV23-1
D gene: .
J gene: TRBJ2-1
CDR3 protein: CASSQSKTPGNNEQFF
CDR3 DNA: TGCGCCAGCAGTCAATCGAAGACACCGGGGAACAATGAGCAGTTCTTC

clone size: .
V gene: TRBV4-1
D gene: .
J gene: TRBJ2-7
CDR3 protein: CASSQDPISYEQYF
CDR3 DNA: TGCGCCAGCAGCCAAGATCCTATATCCTACGAGCAGTACTTC

clone size: .
V gene: TRBV4-2
D gene: TRBD2
J gene: TRBJ2-1
CDR3 protein: CASSQDRGSSGTNEQFF
CDR3 DNA: TGTGCCAGCAGCCAAGATCGAGGGAGTAGCGGGACCAATGAGCAGTTCTTC

clone size: .
V gene: TRBV4-2
D gene: TRBD2
J gene: TRBJ2-1
CDR3 protein: CASSQGGLAGGSSYNEQFF
CDR3 DNA: TGTGCCAGCAGCCAAGGGGGACTAGCGGGAGGGAGCTCCTACAATGAGCAGTTCTTC

clone size: few
V gene: TRBV7-3
D gene: .
J gene: TRBJ2-6
CDR3 protein: CASSSTKNRAGGANVLTF
CDR3 DNA: TGTGCCAGCAGCTCCACGAAGAACAGGGCAGGGGGGGCCAACGTCCTGACTTTC

clone size: .
V gene: TRBV29-1
D gene: .
J gene: TRBJ2-7
CDR3 protein: CSALTGSYEQYF
CDR3 DNA: TGCAGCGCTCTAACAGGCTCCTACGAGCAGTACTTC

clone size: .
V gene: TRBV5-1
D gene: TRBD2
J gene: TRBJ2-3
CDR3 protein: CASSSIPGLAGDTQYF
CDR3 DNA: TGCGCCAGCAGCTCAATTCCGGGACTAGCAGGAGATACGCAGTATTTT

clone size: .
V gene: TRBV7-9
D gene: .
J gene: TRBJ1-5
CDR3 protein: CASSVQGSHQPQHF
CDR3 DNA: TGTGCCAGCAGCGTTCAGGGGAGTCATCAGCCCCAGCATTTT

clone size: .
V gene: TRBV27
D gene: .
J gene: TRBJ1-1
CDR3 protein: CASSPHLNTEAFF
CDR3 DNA: TGTGCCAGCAGTCCCCATTTGAACACTGAAGCTTTCTTT

clone size: few
V gene: TRBV5-5
D gene: .
J gene: TRBJ1-5
CDR3 protein: CASSLTWRNQPQHF
CDR3 DNA: TGTGCCAGCAGCCTAACGTGGAGAAATCAGCCCCAGCATTTT

clone size: .
V gene: TRBV15
D gene: .
J gene: TRBJ2-5
CDR3 protein: CATSRGPQETQYF
CDR3 DNA: TGTGCCACCAGCAGGGGGCCTCAGGAGACCCAGTACTTC

clone size: .
V gene: TRBV18
D gene: .
J gene: TRBJ2-5
CDR3 protein: CASSPDGGTQYF
CDR3 DNA: TGTGCCAGCTCCCCAGATGGAGGGACCCAGTACTTC

clone size: .
V gene: TRBV27
D gene: .
J gene: TRBJ2-7
CDR3 protein: CASSLLGGNYEQYF
CDR3 DNA: TGTGCCAGCAGTTTATTAGGCGGAAACTACGAGCAGTACTTC

clone size: .
V gene: TRBV5-4
D gene: TRBD2
J gene: TRBJ2-7
CDR3 protein: CASSMQREPYEQYF
CDR3 DNA: TGTGCCAGCAGCATGCAGCGGGAGCCCTACGAGCAGTACTTC

clone size: few
V gene: TRBV5-4
D gene: TRBD1
J gene: TRBJ2-5
CDR3 protein: CASSGTGFRETQYF
CDR3 DNA: TGTGCCAGCAGCGGGACAGGGTTTAGAGAGACCCAGTACTTC

clone size: .
V gene: TRBV7-6
D gene: .
J gene: TRBJ2-5
CDR3 protein: CASSFQGSKETQYF
CDR3 DNA: TGTGCCAGCAGCTTCCAGGGGTCCAAAGAGACCCAGTACTTC

clone size: .
V gene: TRBV6-5
D gene: .
J gene: TRBJ2-1
CDR3 protein: CASRQGSSYNEQFF
CDR3 DNA: TGTGCCAGCAGACAGGGTAGCTCCTACAATGAGCAGTTCTTC

clone size: .
V gene: TRBV4-3
D gene: TRBD1
J gene: TRBJ2-7
CDR3 protein: CASSHRTGDYEQYF
CDR3 DNA: TGCGCCAGCAGCCACAGGACAGGGGATTACGAGCAGTACTTC

clone size: once
V gene: TRBV20-1
D gene: .
J gene: TRBJ2-1
CDR3 protein: CSAHSYNEQFF
CDR3 DNA: TGCAGTGCTCACAGCTACAATGAGCAGTTCTTC

clone size: few
V gene: TRBV19
D gene: TRBD1
J gene: TRBJ2-1
CDR3 protein: CASSIGGQVNEQFF
CDR3 DNA: TGTGCCAGTAGTATAGGCGGACAGGTCAATGAGCAGTTCTTC

clone size: few
V gene: TRBV6-5
D gene: .
J gene: TRBJ1-5
CDR3 protein: CASSLTGAHSNQPQHF
CDR3 DNA: TGTGCCAGCAGTTTGACAGGCGCCCATAGCAATCAGCCCCAGCATTTT

clone size: few
V gene: TRBV10-2
D gene: .
J gene: TRBJ1-1
CDR3 protein: CASSESTLGSRAFF
CDR3 DNA: TGCGCCAGCAGTGAGTCGACTCTGGGGAGTAGGGCTTTCTTT

clone size: once
V gene: TRBV28
D gene: TRBD1
J gene: TRBJ1-3
CDR3 protein: CASSLTGAQDTIYF
CDR3 DNA: TGTGCCAGCAGCCTGACAGGGGCGCAGGACACCATATATTTT

clone size: .
V gene: TRBV11-3
D gene: TRBD2
J gene: TRBJ2-5
CDR3 protein: CASSLVLAGGAETQYF
CDR3 DNA: TGTGCCAGCAGCTTGGTTCTAGCGGGAGGGGCGGAGACCCAGTACTTC

clone size: few
V gene: TRBV4-2
D gene: TRBD2
J gene: TRBJ2-5
CDR3 protein: CASSQTWPPGLATQYF
CDR3 DNA: TGTGCCAGCAGCCAAACTTGGCCCCCGGGACTAGCAACCCAGTACTTC

clone size: .
V gene: TRBV19
D gene: TRBD1
J gene: TRBJ1-4
CDR3 protein: CASSAQGAYEKLFF
CDR3 DNA: TGTGCCAGTAGTGCACAGGGGGCATATGAAAAACTGTTTTTT

clone size: .
V gene: TRBV7-3
D gene: .
J gene: TRBJ2-1
CDR3 protein: CASRETSTHNEQFF
CDR3 DNA: TGTGCCAGCAGGGAGACTAGTACCCACAATGAGCAGTTCTTC

clone size: .
V gene: TRBV12-5
D gene: .
J gene: TRBJ2-2
CDR3 protein: CASGLVLFGAGNTGELFF
CDR3 DNA: TGTGCTAGTGGTTTGGTACTTTTTGGGGCGGGAAACACCGGGGAGCTGTTTTTT

clone size: .
V gene: TRBV7-8
D gene: .
J gene: TRBJ1-3
CDR3 protein: CASSPQNLISGNTIYF
CDR3 DNA: TGTGCCAGCAGCCCACAAAACCTTATCTCTGGAAACACCATATATTTT

clone size: .
V gene: TRBV6-5
D gene: .
J gene: TRBJ1-1
CDR3 protein: CASSNGRGAFF
CDR3 DNA: TGTGCCAGCAGTAATGGCAGGGGAGCTTTCTTT

clone size: .
V gene: TRBV28
D gene: .
J gene: TRBJ1-1
CDR3 protein: CASTHRVNTEAFF
CDR3 DNA: TGTGCCAGCACCCATCGGGTGAACACTGAAGCTTTCTTT

clone size: .
V gene: TRBV15
D gene: .
J gene: TRBJ1-2
CDR3 protein: CATSREFGQGGFYGYTF
CDR3 DNA: TGTGCCACCAGCAGAGAATTTGGGCAGGGTGGGTTCTATGGCTACACCTTC

clone size: .
V gene: TRBV5-4
D gene: TRBD2
J gene: TRBJ2-1
CDR3 protein: CASRLAGGVNNEQFF
CDR3 DNA: TGTGCCAGCAGACTAGCGGGGGGTGTAAACAATGAGCAGTTCTTC

clone size: .
V gene: TRBV15
D gene: TRBD1
J gene: TRBJ1-3
CDR3 protein: CATSRDRVSGNTIYF
CDR3 DNA: TGTGCCACCAGCAGGGACAGGGTATCGGGAAACACCATATATTTT

clone size: .
V gene: TRBV6-1
D gene: TRBD2
J gene: TRBJ2-7
CDR3 protein: CASSDVGREITYEQYF
CDR3 DNA: TGTGCCAGCAGTGATGTAGGGCGGGAGATCACCTACGAGCAGTACTTC

clone size: .
V gene: TRBV6-1
D gene: TRBD2
J gene: TRBJ2-1
CDR3 protein: CASIKLSSGNNEQFF
CDR3 DNA: TGTGCCAGCATCAAACTTTCTAGCGGCAACAATGAGCAGTTCTTC

clone size: .
V gene: TRBV5-4
D gene: .
J gene: TRBJ1-2
CDR3 protein: CASRQGGSSFSTGYTF
CDR3 DNA: TGTGCCAGCAGACAGGGCGGCTCGTCTTTTTCGACTGGCTACACCTTC

clone size: .
V gene: TRBV11-2
D gene: TRBD2
J gene: TRBJ2-7
CDR3 protein: CASSQLAGDEQYF
CDR3 DNA: TGTGCCAGCAGCCAGCTAGCGGGAGATGAGCAGTACTTC

clone size: .
V gene: TRBV15
D gene: .
J gene: TRBJ2-2
CDR3 protein: CATSRGGGELFF
CDR3 DNA: TGTGCCACCAGCAGAGGAGGCGGGGAGCTGTTTTTT

clone size: .
V gene: TRBV28
D gene: .
J gene: TRBJ1-1
CDR3 protein: CASRSPSGVYTEAFF
CDR3 DNA: TGTGCCAGCAGAAGCCCTTCAGGGGTATACACTGAAGCTTTCTTT

clone size: .
V gene: TRBV7-9
D gene: .
J gene: TRBJ2-7
CDR3 protein: CASSLELQGEQYF
CDR3 DNA: TGTGCCAGCAGCTTAGAGTTACAGGGCGAGCAGTACTTC

clone size: few
V gene: TRBV4-3
D gene: .
J gene: TRBJ2-3
CDR3 protein: CASSQDPRAGDTQYF
CDR3 DNA: TGCGCCAGCAGCCAAGATCCCAGGGCTGGAGATACGCAGTATTTT

clone size: .
V gene: TRBV29-1
D gene: TRBD1
J gene: TRBJ2-7
CDR3 protein: CSVEGDSSYEQYF
CDR3 DNA: TGCAGCGTTGAGGGGGACAGCTCCTACGAGCAGTACTTC

clone size: .
V gene: TRBV6-4
D gene: TRBD2
J gene: TRBJ2-3
CDR3 protein: CASSGTGGVTDTQYF
CDR3 DNA: TGTGCCAGCAGTGGTACGGGAGGGGTCACAGATACGCAGTATTTT

clone size: .
V gene: TRBV25-1
D gene: TRBD1
J gene: TRBJ2-1
CDR3 protein: CASSEWDRGYNEQFF
CDR3 DNA: TGTGCCAGCAGTGAATGGGACAGGGGTTACAATGAGCAGTTCTTC

clone size: .
V gene: TRBV10-1
D gene: TRBD2
J gene: TRBJ2-3
CDR3 protein: CASSDWFWETSGTSDTQYF
CDR3 DNA: TGCGCCAGCAGTGATTGGTTTTGGGAGACTAGCGGGACGTCAGATACGCAGTATTTT